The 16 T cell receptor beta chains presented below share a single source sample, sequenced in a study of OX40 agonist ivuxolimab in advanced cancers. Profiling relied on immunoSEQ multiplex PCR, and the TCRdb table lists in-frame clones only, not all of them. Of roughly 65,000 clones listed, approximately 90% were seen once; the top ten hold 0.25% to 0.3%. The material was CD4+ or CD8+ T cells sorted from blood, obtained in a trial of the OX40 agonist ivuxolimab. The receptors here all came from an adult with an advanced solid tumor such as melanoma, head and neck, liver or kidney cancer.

In DNA form, the CDR3 reads TGTGCCAGCAGTTTAACCCCTCAGGGGGTGACTGAAGCTTTCTTT. The encoded protein is CASSLTPQGVTEAFF. V is TRBV28 and J is TRBJ1-1; TRBD1 agrees at 7 bases. The junction had 8 bases not matched to a gene; V was cut back by 2 bases and J by 5 bases. Germline CDR1 reads MDHEN; CDR2 reads SYDVKM. This CDR3 is 15 amino acids long.

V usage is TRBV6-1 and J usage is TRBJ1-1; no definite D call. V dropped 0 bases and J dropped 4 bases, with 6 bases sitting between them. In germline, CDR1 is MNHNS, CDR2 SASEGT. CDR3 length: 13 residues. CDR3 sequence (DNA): TGTGCCAGCAGTGAAGCAGGGAGCACTGAAGCTTTCTTT. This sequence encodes CASSEAGSTEAFF.

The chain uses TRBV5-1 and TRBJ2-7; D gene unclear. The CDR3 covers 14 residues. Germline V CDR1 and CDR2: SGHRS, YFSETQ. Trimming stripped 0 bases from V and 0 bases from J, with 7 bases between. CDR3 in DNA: TGCGCCAGCAGCTTGGAGGCAGTCTCCTACGAGCAGTACTTC. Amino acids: CASSLEAVSYEQYF.

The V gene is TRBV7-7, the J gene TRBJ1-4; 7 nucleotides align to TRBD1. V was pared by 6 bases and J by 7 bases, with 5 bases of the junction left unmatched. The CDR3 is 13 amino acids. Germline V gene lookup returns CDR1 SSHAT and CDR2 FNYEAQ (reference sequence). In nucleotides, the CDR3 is TGTGCCAGCAGTCCAGGGGGTGGTGAAAAACTGTTTTTT. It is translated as CASSPGGGEKLFF.

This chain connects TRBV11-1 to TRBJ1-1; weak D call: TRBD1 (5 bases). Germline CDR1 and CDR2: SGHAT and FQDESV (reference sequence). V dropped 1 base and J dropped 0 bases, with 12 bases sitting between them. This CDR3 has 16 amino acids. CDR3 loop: CASSLVGGALNTEAFF. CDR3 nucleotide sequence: TGTGCCAGCAGCTTAGTTGGTGGGGCTTTGAACACTGAAGCTTTCTTT.

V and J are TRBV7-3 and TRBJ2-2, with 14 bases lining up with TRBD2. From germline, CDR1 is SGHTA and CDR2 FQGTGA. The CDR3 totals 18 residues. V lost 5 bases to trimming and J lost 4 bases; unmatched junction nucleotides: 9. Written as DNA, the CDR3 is TGTGCCAGCAGCCCCGGACTAGCGGGAGGCCCGGGCACCGGGGAGCTGTTTTTT. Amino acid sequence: CASSPGLAGGPGTGELFF.

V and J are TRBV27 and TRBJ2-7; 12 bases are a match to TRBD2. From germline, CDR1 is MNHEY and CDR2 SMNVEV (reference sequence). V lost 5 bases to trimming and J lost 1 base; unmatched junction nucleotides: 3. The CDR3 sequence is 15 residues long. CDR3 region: CASSIGLAGSYEQYF. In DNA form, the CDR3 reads TGTGCCAGCAGTATCGGACTAGCGGGATCCTACGAGCAGTACTTC.

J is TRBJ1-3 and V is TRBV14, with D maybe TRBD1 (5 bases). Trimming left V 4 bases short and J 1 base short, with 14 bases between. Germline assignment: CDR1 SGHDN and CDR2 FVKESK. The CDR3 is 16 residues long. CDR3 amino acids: CASSRNAGASGNTIYF. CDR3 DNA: TGTGCCAGCAGCCGCAATGCTGGGGCTTCTGGAAACACCATATATTTT.

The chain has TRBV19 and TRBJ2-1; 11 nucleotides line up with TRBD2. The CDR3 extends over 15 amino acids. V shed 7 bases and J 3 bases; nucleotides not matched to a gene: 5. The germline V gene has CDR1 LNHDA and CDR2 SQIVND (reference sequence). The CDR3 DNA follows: TGTGCCAGTACTACAGGGACTAGCGGCTACAATGAGCAGTTCTTC. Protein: CASTTGTSGYNEQFF. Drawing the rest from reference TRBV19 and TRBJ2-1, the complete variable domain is DGGITQSPKYLFRKEGQNVTLSCEQNLNHDAMYWYRQDPGQGLRLIYYSQIVNDFQKGDIAEGYSVSREKKESFPLTVTSAQKNPTAFYLCASTTGTSGYNEQFFGPGTRLTVL.

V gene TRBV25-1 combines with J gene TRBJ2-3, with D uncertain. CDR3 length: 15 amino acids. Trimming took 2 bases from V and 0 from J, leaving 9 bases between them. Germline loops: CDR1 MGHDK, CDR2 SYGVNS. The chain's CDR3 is CASSELGESTDTQYF. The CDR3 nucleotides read TGTGCCAGCAGTGAACTAGGAGAGAGCACAGATACGCAGTATTTT.

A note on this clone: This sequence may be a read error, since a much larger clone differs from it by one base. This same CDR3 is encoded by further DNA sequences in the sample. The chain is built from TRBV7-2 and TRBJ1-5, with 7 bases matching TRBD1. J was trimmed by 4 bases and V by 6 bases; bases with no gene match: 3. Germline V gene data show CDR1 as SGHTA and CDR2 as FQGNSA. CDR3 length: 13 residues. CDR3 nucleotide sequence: TGTGCCAGCAGGGGGACAGCGAATCAGCCCCAGCATTTT. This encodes CASRGTANQPQHF.

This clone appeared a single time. This CDR3 is CASGTLAGVFNEQFF. CDR3 DNA: TGTGCTAGTGGTACTCTAGCGGGAGTCTTTAATGAGCAGTTCTTC. The rearrangement uses TRBV12-5 and TRBJ2-1, with 10 bases matching TRBD2. The germline gives CDR1 LGHNT, CDR2 FRNRAP. There are 15 residues in the CDR3. V shed 5 bases and J 7 bases; nucleotides not matched to a gene: 8.

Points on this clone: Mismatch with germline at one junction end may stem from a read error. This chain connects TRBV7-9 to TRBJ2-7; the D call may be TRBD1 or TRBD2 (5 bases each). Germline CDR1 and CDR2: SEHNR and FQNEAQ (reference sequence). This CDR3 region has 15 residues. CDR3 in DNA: TGTGCCAGCACCTTACTAACCCAGGGACCCTACGAGCAGTACTTC. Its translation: CASTLLTQGPYEQYF.

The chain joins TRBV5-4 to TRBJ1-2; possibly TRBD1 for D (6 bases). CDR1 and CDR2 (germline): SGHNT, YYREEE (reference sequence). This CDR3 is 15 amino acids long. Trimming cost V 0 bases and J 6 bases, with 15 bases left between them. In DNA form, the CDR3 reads TGTGCCAGCAGCTTGGCTGGGGGGCAGGGAAATGGCTACACCTTC. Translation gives CASSLAGGQGNGYTF.

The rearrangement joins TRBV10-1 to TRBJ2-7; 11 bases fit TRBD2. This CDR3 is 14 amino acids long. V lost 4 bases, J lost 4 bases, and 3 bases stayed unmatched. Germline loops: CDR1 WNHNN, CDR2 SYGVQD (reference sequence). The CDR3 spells CASSARTSGYEQYF. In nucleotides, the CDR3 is TGCGCCAGCAGTGCTCGGACTAGCGGGTACGAGCAGTACTTC.

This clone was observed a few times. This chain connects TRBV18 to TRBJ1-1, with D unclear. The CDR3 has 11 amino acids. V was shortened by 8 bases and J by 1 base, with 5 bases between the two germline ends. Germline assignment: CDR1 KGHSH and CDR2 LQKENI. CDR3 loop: CASTGNTEAFF. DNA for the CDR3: TGTGCCAGCACCGGGAACACTGAAGCTTTCTTT.